The 18 T cell receptor beta chains in this list originate from one sample, sequenced in a study of blood T cell repertoires in COVID-19. Profiled with immunoSEQ multiplex PCR; TCRdb holds only in-frame clones, not every one. The sample comprises approximately 280,000 clones, roughly 86% of which are singletons, and over 2% rests with the top ten. Sequenced sample: peripheral blood. The receptors stem from a young woman who had recovered from COVID-19.

This clone was seen a few times. V is TRBV19 and J is TRBJ2-7; 10 nucleotides line up with TRBD2. This CDR3 is 15 amino acids long. Germline lookup yields CDR1 LNHDA and CDR2 SQIVND (reference sequence). Trimming took 3 bases from V and 3 from J; bases not matched to a gene: 5. The CDR3 DNA is TGTGCCAGTAGTATCGGTAGCGGGGGGATCTACGAGCAGTACTTC. Translated: CASSIGSGGIYEQYF.

V and J are TRBV5-1 and TRBJ2-7; 8 bases map to TRBD1. There are 17 residues in the CDR3. CDR1 SGHRS and CDR2 YFSETQ come from the germline V gene. With 1 base clipped from V and 0 bases from J, the junction kept 9 bases outside the gene matches. The CDR3 DNA follows: TGCGCCAGCAGCTTGCCAGGGGGCGAGGTATTCTCCTACGAGCAGTACTTC. It codes for CASSLPGGEVFSYEQYF.

This clone was counted only a few times. The chain joins TRBV7-9 to TRBJ1-3, with 7 bases identical to TRBD1. J lost 4 bases, V lost 5 bases, and 11 bases had no gene match. The germline V gene encodes CDR1 SEHNR and CDR2 FQNEAQ (reference sequence). This CDR3 has 16 amino acids. CDR3 DNA: TGTGCCAGCAGCCCAAACAGGGGTTTGGACGGAAACACCATATATTTT. Encoded protein: CASSPNRGLDGNTIYF. The entire variable domain, with the rest obtained from reference TRBV7-9 and TRBJ1-3, is as follows: DTGVSQNPRHKITKRGQNVTFRCDPISEHNRLYWYRQTLGQGPEFLTYFQNEAQLEKSRLLSDRFSAERPKGSFSTLEIQRTEQGDSAMYLCASSPNRGLDGNTIYFGEGSWLTVV.

The chain carries TRBV11-2 and TRBJ2-7; possibly TRBD2 for D (5 bases). There are 15 residues in the CDR3. The ends were cut back, 5 bases at V and 5 bases at J, with 19 bases in the middle. Per germline, CDR1 SGHAT and CDR2 FQNNGV. The CDR3 DNA reads TGTGCCAGCAGCCCCGGGGTCGGGGAAGGCGACGAGCAGTACTTC. This encodes CASSPGVGEGDEQYF.

The V call is TRBV3-1 (or the pseudogene TRBV3-2), the J call TRBJ2-6; TRBD1 agrees at 11 bases. The V and J ends lost 0 bases and 0 bases, in that order; junction bases with no gene match: 4. The CDR3 is 19 residues long. Looked up from germline, CDR1 is LGHDT and CDR2 is YNNKEL (reference sequence). The CDR3, as DNA: TGTGCCAGCAGCCAAGATAGGGGGACAGGGGGCTCTGGGGCCAACGTCCTGACTTTC. This translates into CASSQDRGTGGSGANVLTF.

The J gene is TRBJ1-6, the V gene TRBV7-9; maybe TRBD1 (6 bases). V was cut by 5 bases and J by 0 bases, with 8 bases left in between. The CDR3 contains 15 residues. Germline-derived CDR1 and CDR2 are SEHNR and FQNEAQ (reference sequence). The CDR3 DNA reads TGTGCCAGCAGCCAGGGGAGCTCCTATAATTCACCCCTCCACTTT. This sequence encodes CASSQGSSYNSPLHF.

Notes on this clone: Within the sample, other DNA sequences also encode this same CDR3. V gene TRBV30 combines with J gene TRBJ2-7; 8 nucleotides line up with TRBD1. The V segment lost 1 base and the J segment 2 bases; nucleotides outside the gene matches: 4. CDR3 length: 14 residues. Germline lookup yields CDR1 GTSNPN and CDR2 SVGIG (reference sequence). CDR3 sequence: CAWSAGTGAYEQYF. In DNA form, the CDR3 reads TGTGCCTGGAGTGCCGGGACAGGAGCCTACGAGCAGTACTTC.

The chain recombines TRBV4-3 with TRBJ2-2, with 12 bases that match TRBD2. Germline V lookup: CDR1 LGHNA, CDR2 YSLEER. V gave up 4 bases and J gave up 2 bases; unmatched junction bases: 14. The CDR3 spans 20 residues. CDR3 nucleotides: TGCGCCAGCAGCCTAAGGTACCTAGCGGGAGGGCCGATAAACACCGGGGAGCTGTTTTTT. It translates to CASSLRYLAGGPINTGELFF.

The genes are TRBV14 and TRBJ2-2; D uncertain. CDR1 and CDR2 from the germline V gene are SGHDN and FVKESK. V gave up 2 bases and J gave up 4 bases, with 2 bases separating them. CDR3 length: 12 amino acids. The CDR3 DNA reads as TGTGCCAGCAGCCAACGCACCGGGGAGCTGTTTTTT. Amino acid sequence: CASSQRTGELFF.

The CDR3 DNA reads as TGTGCCAGCAGTTACTCGACATTACGCTCTGGGCAGCCCCAGCATTTT. This codes for CASSYSTLRSGQPQHF. The V and J genes are TRBV6-2 or TRBV6-3 and TRBJ1-5; D gene uncertain. The V end was cut by 0 bases, the J end by 7 bases, with 16 bases between. This CDR3 has 16 amino acids. CDR1 is MNHEY and CDR2 is SVGEGT in the germline V gene.

The rearrangement uses TRBV30 and TRBJ2-5, with TRBD2 identical over 7 bases. Germline values: CDR1 GTSNPN, CDR2 SVGIG (reference sequence). This CDR3 has 16 residues. Trimming removed 3 bases from V and 5 bases from J; junction bases left unmatched: 15. CDR3 in amino acids: CAWRPSWTRLVETQYF. CDR3 coding DNA: TGTGCCTGGAGGCCTTCCTGGACTAGACTAGTGGAGACCCAGTACTTC.

The V gene is TRBV11-2, the J gene TRBJ1-2, with D possibly matching TRBD1 (6 bases). The CDR3 sequence is 14 residues long. Germline V gene lookup returns CDR1 SGHAT and CDR2 FQNNGV. Trimming removed 4 bases at V and 4 bases at J, with 13 bases between. For the CDR3, the DNA is TGTGCCAGCAGCTCACCAACAGGGTCCTATGGCTACACCTTC. Its translation: CASSSPTGSYGYTF.

This clone appeared a single time. This chain joins TRBV29-1 and TRBJ2-3, with 8 nucleotides matching TRBD2. Losses at the gene ends were 7 bases for V and 5 bases for J; bases not matched to a gene: 14. The CDR3 spans 15 residues. Germline V lookup: CDR1 SQVTM, CDR2 ANQGSEA. The CDR3 region is CSGFLAGFRRDTQYF. The CDR3 nucleotides read TGCAGCGGATTCCTAGCGGGCTTTAGGAGAGATACGCAGTATTTT.

The chain recombines TRBV5-5 with TRBJ2-2; 8 positions match TRBD2. Per the germline V gene, CDR1 is SGHKS and CDR2 is YYEKEE (reference sequence). With 2 bases clipped from V and 5 bases from J, the junction kept 5 bases outside the gene matches. CDR3 size: 15 residues. CDR3 DNA sequence: TGTGCCAGCAGCTTCGGGACTAGTCTTACCGGGGAGCTGTTTTTT. Its translation: CASSFGTSLTGELFF.

The gene calls are TRBV6-5 and TRBJ1-6; a weak D match, TRBD1 (6 bases). The germline V and J ends were trimmed by 2 bases and 8 bases, with 10 bases remaining between them. CDR3 length: 14 residues. Looked up from germline, CDR1 is MNHEY and CDR2 is SVGAGI. The CDR3 DNA is TGTGCCAGCAGTTACGATCCAGGGGATTCACCCCTCCACTTT. Its protein product is CASSYDPGDSPLHF.

The rearrangement joins TRBV7-2 to TRBJ1-3, with a weak D call TRBD1 (5 bases). Germline V lookup: CDR1 SGHTA, CDR2 FQGNSA. V lost 0 bases and J 0 bases, leaving 6 bases between the germline ends. The CDR3 contains 15 residues. CDR3 DNA: TGTGCCAGCAGCTTAGCGGGGCTCTCTGGAAACACCATATATTTT. Translated, it gives CASSLAGLSGNTIYF.

The chain is built from TRBV11-3 and TRBJ1-2; TRBD1 might be the D (5 bases). The germline gives CDR1 SGHNT, CDR2 YENEEA. V was pared by 0 bases and J by 6 bases, with 14 bases between. This CDR3 is built from 15 residues. The CDR3: CASSLERQGQDGYTF. The CDR3 nucleotides read TGTGCCAGCAGCTTAGAGCGCCAGGGTCAGGATGGCTACACCTTC.

The chain links TRBV5-1 to TRBJ1-1, with 8 bases fitting TRBD1. The CDR3 spans 16 residues. Germline assignment: CDR1 SGHRS and CDR2 YFSETQ. V trimming: 4 bases; J trimming: 1 base; junction bases outside the gene matches: 9. The CDR3 sequence is CASSHKTGEKNTEAFF. DNA of the CDR3: TGCGCCAGCAGCCACAAGACAGGGGAAAAGAACACTGAAGCTTTCTTT.